Only a few counts were recorded for the clone carrying this TCR beta chain. The antigen is not known. Profiling relied on immunoSEQ multiplex PCR, and the TCRdb table lists in-frame clones only, not all of them. The sample contains approximately 140,000 clones, around 77% of which appear only once. There are 15 residues in the CDR3. V was shortened by 5 bases and J by 7 bases, with 18 bases between the two germline ends. Germline CDR1 reads SGHTA; CDR2 reads FQGNSA. This record comes from a study of cytotoxic CD8 clonotypes in ibrutinib-treated CLL. At the level of the study: The subjects consisted of eleven to twelve relapsed/refractory and roughly 15 treatment-naive individuals, with roughly 17 IGHV unmutated. Partial responses totalled approximately 24 and complete responses 2; after median approximately 64 months, 14 remained remitted and roughly twelve progressed.

Study findings and constraints: Clonality measured at baseline exceeded age-matched healthy donors, tracking circulating CD8+ T-cell counts. Treatment saw public clonotypes, which were uncommon, either contract or stay stable.

This sequence was found in a human donor with chronic lymphocytic leukemia. Sequenced material: PBMCs, taken after 12 months of ibrutinib treatment. This sequence joins TRBV7-2 and TRBJ2-1; D remains ambiguous. The CDR3 bases are TGTGCCAGCAGCCTAGGGTACTCCACGATGAATGAGCAGTTCTTC. Translation: CASSLGYSTMNEQFF.